These 31 T cell receptor beta chains came from one sample sequenced in a study of CD8 T cells in Susac syndrome. Random hexamers served to reverse transcribe roughly 0.5 to 1 ug RNA. TCRdb re-called the immunoSEQ multiplex PCR reads with MiXCR, one entry per CDR3 protein. The data show approximately 170,000 distinct CDR3 sequences, roughly 94% seen once. The source material was CD4+ T cells from PBMCs. The receptors stem from a human donor in good health.

The V gene is TRBV6-5, the J gene TRBJ2-7; D is ambiguous. V was shortened by 6 bases and J by 4 bases, with 19 bases between the two germline ends. Germline assignment: CDR1 MNHEY and CDR2 SVGAGI. This CDR3 is built from 15 residues. CDR3 loop: CASSPTRDVFYEQYF. CDR3 DNA: TGTGCCAGCAGCCCGACACGCGATGTGTTTTACGAGCAGTACTTC.

The rearrangement uses TRBV10-2 and TRBJ1-5; D unresolved. V was pared by 0 bases and J by 7 bases, with 7 bases between. CDR1 and CDR2 (germline): WSHSY, SAAADI. The length of the CDR3 is 13 residues. The CDR3 loop reads CASSESRMQPQHF. In nucleotides, the CDR3 is TGCGCCAGCAGTGAGTCGAGAATGCAGCCCCAGCATTTT.

The chain carries TRBV30 and TRBJ2-2; 10 bases are shared with TRBD2. J lost 6 bases, V lost 2 bases, and 0 bases had no gene match. The CDR3 has 13 amino acids. Germline V gene data show CDR1 as GTSNPN and CDR2 as SVGIG (reference sequence). CDR3 nucleotides: TGTGCCTGGAGTAGCGGGGGGGCCGGGGAGCTGTTTTTT. The encoded protein is CAWSSGGAGELFF.

CDR3 DNA: TGTGCCAGTAGTACTCTGCTGGTTACTGAAGCTTTCTTT. This encodes CASSTLLVTEAFF. The chain combines TRBV19 with TRBJ1-1; no clear D. Germline assignment: CDR1 LNHDA and CDR2 SQIVND (reference sequence). The CDR3 covers 13 residues. Trimming cost V 4 bases and J 5 bases, with 11 bases left between them.

This chain links TRBV7-3 with TRBJ2-1; D may be TRBD1 (5 bases). Germline V CDR1 and CDR2: SGHTA, FQGTGA. Trimming took 2 bases from V and 0 from J, leaving 8 bases between them. This CDR3 has 15 amino acids. This chain's CDR3 is CASSLDSSSYNEQFF. CDR3 in DNA: TGTGCCAGCAGCTTAGACAGCAGCTCCTACAATGAGCAGTTCTTC.

The chain couples TRBV14 to TRBJ1-1; 10 bases are shared with TRBD1. In germline, CDR1 is SGHDN, CDR2 FVKESK. The CDR3 spans 17 residues. V lost 2 bases and J lost 1; bases outside the gene matches: 7. CDR3 loop: CASSQYRDRGPNTEAFF. The DNA for the CDR3 is TGTGCCAGCAGCCAATACCGGGACAGGGGCCCGAACACTGAAGCTTTCTTT.

In DNA form, the CDR3 reads TGTGCCAGCAGTGACTGGGAGGGGACACTTTATGGCTACACCTTC. Translation gives CASSDWEGTLYGYTF. The chain employs TRBV25-1 and TRBJ1-2; a weak D match, TRBD1 (6 bases). The ends were cut back, 3 bases at V and 5 bases at J, with 16 bases in the middle. The CDR3 runs 15 residues. Germline V gives CDR1 MGHDK, CDR2 SYGVNS.

The chain combines TRBV6-5 with TRBJ2-5, with a possible D match to TRBD2 (6 bases). The CDR3 consists of 14 residues. V dropped 5 bases and J dropped 4 bases, with 14 bases sitting between them. From germline, CDR1 is MNHEY and CDR2 SVGAGI. CDR3 amino acids: CASSDQRVRETQYF. The CDR3 bases are TGTGCCAGCAGTGATCAGCGGGTTCGAGAGACCCAGTACTTC.

The chain combines TRBV28 with TRBJ2-4, with 10 bases identical to TRBD1. The CDR3 runs to 14 residues. Germline lookup yields CDR1 MDHEN and CDR2 SYDVKM. The J segment lost 5 bases and the V segment lost 5 bases, leaving 3 bases of the junction unmatched. This CDR3 is CASSRTGGENIQYF. The CDR3 DNA reads as TGTGCCAGCAGTCGGACAGGGGGAGAAAACATTCAGTACTTC.

The V gene is TRBV29-1, the J gene TRBJ1-4, with TRBD1 as a possible D gene (6 bases). The CDR3 is 13 amino acids. Per germline, CDR1 SQVTM and CDR2 ANQGSEA. The V end was cut by 6 bases, the J end by 8 bases, with 16 bases between. Here the CDR3 reads CSVQRGLQEKLFF. In DNA form, the CDR3 reads TGCAGCGTCCAGAGGGGGTTGCAGGAAAAACTGTTTTTT.

The genes are TRBV24-1 and TRBJ2-3; 10 nucleotides line up with TRBD2. The CDR3 runs to 17 residues. V lost 4 bases and J lost 6; bases outside the gene matches: 12. Germline CDR1 is KGHDR and CDR2 is SFDVKD. The CDR3 bases are TGTGCCACCAGTGACAGAGGACTAGCGGACCGGGTGGATACGCAGTATTTT. It specifies CATSDRGLADRVDTQYF.

A few counts support this clonotype. This chain uses TRBV5-4 with TRBJ2-1; no clear D. Germline lookup yields CDR1 SGHNT and CDR2 YYREEE (reference sequence). The V end lost 0 bases, the J end lost 6 bases, and 16 bases lay between the germline ends. The CDR3 extends over 16 amino acids. The CDR3 coding sequence is TGTGCCAGCAGCTTGGTTCGGCTAGTCGTGGGCAATGAGCAGTTCTTC. This codes for CASSLVRLVVGNEQFF.

V and J are TRBV20-1 and TRBJ2-5; D gene uncertain. The V gene's germline CDR1 is DFQATT and CDR2 SNEGSKA (reference sequence). V dropped 3 bases and J dropped 1 base, with 12 bases sitting between them. There are 14 residues in the CDR3. The CDR3 DNA reads TGCAGTGCTAGTTACGAGGTGATCCAAGAGACCCAGTACTTC. Its protein is CSASYEVIQETQYF.

CDR3 region: CATRAGRSYNEQFF. As DNA, the CDR3 is TGTGCCACCCGGGCGGGGCGGAGCTACAATGAGCAGTTCTTC. The V call is TRBV28, the J call TRBJ2-1; D is possibly TRBD2 (6 bases). This CDR3 contains 14 residues. V was trimmed by 10 bases and J by 3 bases, leaving 16 bases between them. Germline CDR1 and CDR2: MDHEN and SYDVKM.

The chain is built from TRBV28 and TRBJ2-3, with a weak D call TRBD1 (5 bases). The germline V gene has CDR1 MDHEN and CDR2 SYDVKM. The CDR3 is 17 residues long. V was trimmed by 6 bases and J by 3 bases, leaving 22 bases between them. The CDR3 here is CASSTQVRRRRTDTQYF. In nucleotides, the CDR3 is TGTGCCAGCAGCACACAGGTCCGGCGGAGAAGAACAGATACGCAGTATTTT.

The V gene is TRBV7-8, the J gene TRBJ2-1; 7 bases agree with TRBD1. The CDR3 totals 15 residues. V trimming: 3 bases; J trimming: 2 bases; junction bases outside the gene matches: 4. Germline V CDR1 and CDR2: SGHVS, FQNEAQ. The CDR3: CASSFTGAAYNEQFF. As DNA, the CDR3 is TGTGCCAGCAGCTTCACAGGGGCAGCCTACAATGAGCAGTTCTTC.

V is TRBV4-1 and J is TRBJ1-2; TRBD1 matches 9 bases. The germline V gene encodes CDR1 MGHRA and CDR2 YSYEKL. This CDR3 spans 14 amino acids. V shed 3 bases and J 8 bases; nucleotides not matched to a gene: 7. The DNA for the CDR3 is TGCGCCAGCAGCCATCAAGGACAGGGGCCGGGCTACACCTTC. Protein sequence: CASSHQGQGPGYTF.

V gene TRBV18 combines with J gene TRBJ1-6; D is unresolved. CDR1 and CDR2 (germline): KGHSH, LQKENI. This CDR3 region has 14 residues. Trimming removed 3 bases from V and 11 bases from J, with 14 bases in between. The CDR3 region has the DNA TGTGCCAGCTCACCTCTAAAATGGGAAACACCCCTCCACTTT. It codes for CASSPLKWETPLHF. Looking up the rest from reference TRBV18 and TRBJ1-6 gives the full variable domain: NAGVMQNPRHLVRRRGQEARLRCSPMKGHSHVYWYRQLPEEGLKFMVYLQKENIIDESGMPKERFSAEFPKEGPSILRIQQVVRGDSAAYFCASSPLKWETPLHFGNGTRLTVT.

This clonotype was seen once. The rearrangement links TRBV2 to TRBJ2-1; 9 bases agree with TRBD1. CDR1 is SNHLY and CDR2 is FYNNEI in the germline V gene. The V segment lost 5 bases and the J segment 2 bases; nucleotides outside the gene matches: 4. The CDR3 extends over 15 amino acids. The CDR3 region has the DNA TGTGCCAGCAGTACACAGGGGGCCACCTACAATGAGCAGTTCTTC. The encoded protein is CASSTQGATYNEQFF.

V gene TRBV5-1 combines with J gene TRBJ2-3, with no clear D. The germline V gene has CDR1 SGHRS and CDR2 YFSETQ. Deletions cut 4 bases from V and 8 bases from J, with 14 bases between. The CDR3 is 13 amino acids. The CDR3 is CASSLDLWGTQYF. The CDR3 DNA reads TGCGCCAGCAGCCTGGATCTCTGGGGTACGCAGTATTTT.

The V call is TRBV29-1, the J call TRBJ2-3, with 9 bases identical to TRBD1. V lost 6 bases to trimming and J lost 4 bases; unmatched junction nucleotides: 11. The CDR3 is 15 amino acids. Germline V CDR1 and CDR2: SQVTM, ANQGSEA. The CDR3 spells CSVSGTGSSADTQYF. The DNA of the CDR3 is TGCAGCGTCTCCGGGACAGGGTCATCTGCAGATACGCAGTATTTT.

This chain links TRBV27 with TRBJ2-7, with D perhaps TRBD1 (5 bases). The CDR3 runs 13 residues. The germline gives CDR1 MNHEY, CDR2 SMNVEV (reference sequence). V was shortened by 8 bases and J by 7 bases, with 18 bases between the two germline ends. CDR3 nucleotide sequence: TGTGCCAGCGGTAGGACACCTTTGGCGGAGCAGTACTTC. Encoded protein: CASGRTPLAEQYF.

This clonotype was seen just once. This sequence joins TRBV28 and TRBJ1-3; the D is unclear. The germline V gene has CDR1 MDHEN and CDR2 SYDVKM. The ends were cut back, 4 bases at V and 0 bases at J, with 7 bases in the middle. The CDR3 spans 14 residues. In DNA form, the CDR3 reads TGTGCCAGCAGTTCCAGGAACTCTGGAAACACCATATATTTT. Protein sequence: CASSSRNSGNTIYF.

V is TRBV3-1 and J is TRBJ1-4; 8 bases map to TRBD1. CDR1 and CDR2 (germline): LGHDT, YNNKEL (reference sequence). The CDR3 has 15 amino acids. V shed 0 bases and J 7 bases; nucleotides not matched to a gene: 4. The CDR3 reads CASSQEGTGREKLFF. DNA for the CDR3: TGTGCCAGCAGCCAAGAGGGGACAGGCCGTGAAAAACTGTTTTTT.

This chain connects TRBV2 to TRBJ1-1; D might be TRBD1 (5 bases). CDR3 length: 16 residues. Germline V gene data show CDR1 as SNHLY and CDR2 as FYNNEI. V dropped 4 bases and J dropped 4 bases, with 19 bases sitting between them. CDR3 loop: CASSVGRVGLGTEAFF. The CDR3 bases are TGTGCCAGCAGTGTCGGCAGGGTGGGCCTGGGCACTGAAGCTTTCTTT. The full variable domain, its missing parts supplied by reference TRBV2 and TRBJ1-1, is EPEVTQTPSHQVTQMGQEVILRCVPISNHLYFYWYRQILGQKVEFLVSFYNNEISEKSEIFDDQFSVERPDGSNFTLKIRSTKLEDSAMYFCASSVGRVGLGTEAFFGQGTRLTVV.

V gene TRBV7-8 combines with J gene TRBJ2-2, with no clear D. Germline V lookup: CDR1 SGHVS, CDR2 FQNEAQ. The CDR3 has 16 amino acids. V lost 2 bases to trimming and J lost 4 bases, with 14 bases between them. The CDR3 loop reads CASSLPGSFTTGELFF. DNA of the CDR3: TGTGCCAGCAGCTTACCTGGATCGTTTACCACCGGGGAGCTGTTTTTT.

The chain joins TRBV4-1 to TRBJ2-7; D remains unclear. The ends were cut back, 1 base at V and 4 bases at J, with 8 bases in the middle. Germline V gene data show CDR1 as MGHRA and CDR2 as YSYEKL. The CDR3 is made up of 13 amino acids. In nucleotides, the CDR3 is TGCGCCAGCAGCCAAGGGAACGGATACGAGCAGTACTTC. Translating gives CASSQGNGYEQYF.

The chain couples TRBV6-2 or TRBV6-3 to TRBJ1-1; TRBD1 is a possible D gene (6 bases). Trimming left V 8 bases short and J 1 base short, with 11 bases between. Germline CDR1 MNHEY, CDR2 SVGEGT. This CDR3 is 13 amino acids long. The CDR3 nucleotides are TGTGCCAGCCGGGACATATCGAACACTGAAGCTTTCTTT. It translates to CASRDISNTEAFF.

The chain employs TRBV20-1 and TRBJ2-7; tentatively, D is TRBD2 (6 bases). The V and J ends lost 6 bases and 1 base respectively, with 22 bases between them. The CDR3 consists of 16 residues. Germline V gene sequence: CDR1 DFQATT, CDR2 SNEGSKA (reference sequence). The CDR3 coding sequence is TGCAGTGCCCTGGGGGGAACCCTAATAGGTTCCTACGAGCAGTACTTC. This encodes CSALGGTLIGSYEQYF.

On this clonotype: At one of its ends the junction is not consistent with the germline gene, which may arise from a read error. The genes are TRBV7-2 and TRBJ1-3; D is unresolved. This CDR3 has 13 amino acids. Germline V lookup: CDR1 SGHTA, CDR2 FQGNSA. CDR3 DNA: TGTGCCAGCAGCTTAGCCTCTAGAAACGCCATATATTTT. Translation gives CASSLASRNAIYF.

V usage is TRBV4-1 and J usage is TRBJ2-5; 8 bases agree with TRBD2. CDR3 size: 15 residues. Germline trimming cut 1 base from V and 2 bases from J; bases unmatched to any gene: 3. Germline loops: CDR1 MGHRA, CDR2 YSYEKL. Here the CDR3 reads CASSQASGGQETQYF. The CDR3 nucleotides are TGCGCCAGCAGCCAAGCGAGCGGGGGTCAAGAGACCCAGTACTTC.